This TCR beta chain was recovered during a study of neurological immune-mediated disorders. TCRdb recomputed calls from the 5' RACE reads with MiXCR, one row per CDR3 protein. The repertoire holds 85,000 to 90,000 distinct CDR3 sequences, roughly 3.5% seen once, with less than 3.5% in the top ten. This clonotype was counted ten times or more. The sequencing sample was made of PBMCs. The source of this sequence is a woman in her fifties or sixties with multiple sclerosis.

This CDR3 reads CASSVRPSNTEAFF. CDR3 in DNA: TGTGCCAGCAGCGTCAGACCGTCGAACACTGAAGCTTTCTTT. This chain joins TRBV9 and TRBJ1-1; D is uncertain. This CDR3 contains 14 residues. Germline values: CDR1 SGDLS, CDR2 YYNGEE. Trimming stripped 2 bases from V and 1 base from J, with 9 bases between. Using reference TRBV9 and TRBJ1-1 for the parts outside the CDR3, the full variable domain is DSGVTQTPKHLITATGQRVTLRCSPRSGDLSVYWYQQSLDQGLQFLIQYYNGEERAKGNILERFSAQQFPDLHSELNLSSLELGDSALYFCASSVRPSNTEAFFGQGTRLTVV.